These T cell receptor beta chains were read from a single sample in a study of blood T cell repertoires in COVID-19. Using immunoSEQ multiplex PCR, the repertoire was profiled, and TCRdb retains in-frame clones only, with some absent. The sample records over 250,000 clones, 80% to 90% being singletons. The specimen sequenced was peripheral blood. These receptors all come from a woman between 50 and 59 years old with COVID-19, enrolled during active disease. CDR3s include the opening cysteine and the closing phenylalanine or tryptophan. The D gene is left open where the match is weak. Only part of the rows carry a size: once, few, many, or a class if the clone is expanded.

clone_size: NA; v_call: TRBV6-5; j_call: TRBJ1-1; d_call: TRBD1; cdr3_aa: CASTKSQGAGTEAFF; cdr3_nt: TGTGCCAGCACCAAGTCCCAGGGGGCAGGCACTGAAGCTTTCTTT
clone_size: NA; v_call: TRBV5-1; j_call: TRBJ1-5; d_call: TRBD1; cdr3_aa: CASSTTGGNQPQHF; cdr3_nt: TGCGCCAGCAGCACTACAGGGGGTAATCAGCCCCAGCATTTT
clone_size: NA; v_call: TRBV5-1; j_call: TRBJ2-3; d_call: TRBD2; cdr3_aa: CASSKAGGADTQYF; cdr3_nt: TGCGCCAGCAGCAAAGCGGGAGGAGCAGATACGCAGTATTTT
clone_size: NA; v_call: TRBV12-3/TRBV12-4; j_call: TRBJ1-6; d_call: NA; cdr3_aa: CASSLSYSPLHF; cdr3_nt: TGTGCCAGCAGTTTGAGCTATTCACCCCTCCACTTT
clone_size: once; v_call: TRBV7-2; j_call: TRBJ2-1; d_call: TRBD2; cdr3_aa: CASSLPLAGSSYNEQFF; cdr3_nt: TGTGCCAGCAGCTTACCTTTAGCGGGAAGCTCCTACAATGAGCAGTTCTTC
clone_size: NA; v_call: TRBV6-5; j_call: TRBJ2-7; d_call: NA; cdr3_aa: CASSQGTEQYF; cdr3_nt: TGTGCCAGCAGCCAGGGGACCGAGCAGTACTTC
clone_size: NA; v_call: TRBV4-1; j_call: TRBJ1-2; d_call: NA; cdr3_aa: CASSQASGVAYGYTF; cdr3_nt: TGCGCCAGCAGCCAAGCCTCGGGGGTAGCCTATGGCTACACCTTC
clone_size: once; v_call: TRBV2; j_call: TRBJ2-4; d_call: NA; cdr3_aa: CASGRVGLAKNIQYF; cdr3_nt: TGTGCCAGCGGCCGGGTGGGACTAGCCAAAAACATTCAGTACTTC
clone_size: NA; v_call: TRBV5-1; j_call: TRBJ2-2; d_call: TRBD1; cdr3_aa: CASRGQPNANTGELFF; cdr3_nt: TGCGCCAGCAGGGGACAGCCCAACGCGAACACCGGGGAGCTGTTTTTT
clone_size: NA; v_call: TRBV4-1; j_call: TRBJ2-7; d_call: TRBD2; cdr3_aa: CASSQPGTSGRWEQYF; cdr3_nt: TGCGCCAGCAGCCAACCCGGGACTAGCGGGAGGTGGGAGCAGTACTTC
clone_size: NA; v_call: TRBV19; j_call: TRBJ2-7; d_call: NA; cdr3_aa: CASSPRTVYEQYF; cdr3_nt: TGTGCCAGTAGTCCCAGGACAGTCTACGAGCAGTACTTC
clone_size: NA; v_call: TRBV7-9; j_call: TRBJ1-6; d_call: TRBD1; cdr3_aa: CASIRDREGMVPYNSPLHF; cdr3_nt: TGTGCCAGCATCCGGGACAGGGAAGGGATGGTCCCCTATAATTCACCCCTCCACTTT
clone_size: NA; v_call: TRBV5-8; j_call: TRBJ1-2; d_call: NA; cdr3_aa: CASSLGLRVAYGYTF; cdr3_nt: TGTGCCAGCAGCTTGGGGCTCCGGGTTGCCTATGGCTACACCTTC
clone_size: NA; v_call: TRBV7-9; j_call: TRBJ1-4; d_call: NA; cdr3_aa: CASSLGARDYEKLFF; cdr3_nt: TGTGCCAGCAGCTTAGGGGCAAGAGATTATGAAAAACTGTTTTTT
clone_size: NA; v_call: TRBV5-4; j_call: TRBJ2-1; d_call: TRBD2; cdr3_aa: CASSLSGRLYNEQFF; cdr3_nt: TGTGCCAGCAGTCTTAGCGGGAGGCTCTACAATGAGCAGTTCTTC
clone_size: few; v_call: TRBV7-9; j_call: TRBJ2-7; d_call: TRBD1; cdr3_aa: CASSRQGGYEQYF; cdr3_nt: TGTGCCAGCAGCCGACAGGGGGGGTACGAGCAGTACTTC
clone_size: NA; v_call: TRBV3-1/TRBV3-2; j_call: TRBJ2-4; d_call: TRBD2; cdr3_aa: CASSPRWAGEALAKNIQYF; cdr3_nt: TGTGCCAGCAGCCCCCGTTGGGCGGGAGAAGCTCTAGCCAAAAACATTCAGTACTTC
clone_size: NA; v_call: TRBV27; j_call: TRBJ2-5; d_call: NA; cdr3_aa: CASSFDSSRVETQYF; cdr3_nt: TGTGCCAGCAGTTTCGACTCTAGTCGCGTAGAGACCCAGTACTTC
clone_size: NA; v_call: TRBV30; j_call: TRBJ1-1; d_call: NA; cdr3_aa: CAWRQMNTEAFF; cdr3_nt: TGTGCCTGGAGACAGATGAACACTGAAGCTTTCTTT
clone_size: NA; v_call: TRBV7-9; j_call: TRBJ2-1; d_call: NA; cdr3_aa: CTTGAYNEQFF; cdr3_nt: TGTACTACAGGAGCCTACAATGAGCAGTTCTTC
clone_size: NA; v_call: TRBV5-1; j_call: TRBJ2-7; d_call: NA; cdr3_aa: CASSEIRASYEQYF; cdr3_nt: TGCGCCAGCAGCGAGATCAGGGCATCCTACGAGCAGTACTTC
clone_size: NA; v_call: TRBV11-3; j_call: TRBJ2-1; d_call: TRBD1; cdr3_aa: CASSVGQGAYNEQFF; cdr3_nt: TGTGCCAGCAGCGTGGGACAGGGGGCCTACAATGAGCAGTTCTTC
clone_size: NA; v_call: TRBV6-2/TRBV6-3; j_call: TRBJ2-1; d_call: TRBD1; cdr3_aa: CASSYDRDRVYNEQFF; cdr3_nt: TGTGCCAGCAGTTACGATAGGGACAGGGTATACAATGAGCAGTTCTTC
clone_size: NA; v_call: TRBV5-1; j_call: TRBJ2-3; d_call: TRBD2; cdr3_aa: CASSLAGGGRTDTQYF; cdr3_nt: TGCGCCAGCAGCTTGGCCGGGGGGGGAAGAACAGATACGCAGTATTTT
clone_size: NA; v_call: TRBV7-3; j_call: TRBJ2-1; d_call: TRBD1; cdr3_aa: CASSPGTGGINEQFF; cdr3_nt: TGTGCCAGCAGCCCCGGGACAGGGGGCATAAATGAGCAGTTCTTC
clone_size: NA; v_call: TRBV19; j_call: TRBJ1-5; d_call: TRBD1; cdr3_aa: CASVTGWLSNQPQHF; cdr3_nt: TGTGCCAGTGTGACAGGGTGGCTGAGCAATCAGCCCCAGCATTTT
clone_size: NA; v_call: TRBV5-6; j_call: TRBJ2-7; d_call: NA; cdr3_aa: CASSLLASGKYYEQYF; cdr3_nt: TGTGCCAGCAGCTTACTGGCGAGCGGAAAATACTACGAGCAGTACTTC
clone_size: few; v_call: TRBV7-8; j_call: TRBJ1-2; d_call: NA; cdr3_aa: CASSLARRQNYGYTF; cdr3_nt: TGTGCCAGCAGCTTAGCGCGAAGACAGAACTATGGCTACACCTTC
clone_size: NA; v_call: TRBV5-4; j_call: TRBJ2-5; d_call: NA; cdr3_aa: CASSLRGEGPQETQYF; cdr3_nt: TGTGCCAGCAGCTTACGCGGGGAAGGTCCCCAAGAGACCCAGTACTTC
clone_size: NA; v_call: TRBV27; j_call: TRBJ1-2; d_call: NA; cdr3_aa: CASSDYSGYGYTF; cdr3_nt: TGTGCCAGCAGCGACTATAGCGGGTATGGCTACACCTTC
clone_size: NA; v_call: TRBV7-9; j_call: TRBJ2-1; d_call: TRBD1; cdr3_aa: CASSFAGGEQFF; cdr3_nt: TGTGCCAGCAGCTTTGCAGGGGGTGAGCAGTTCTTC
clone_size: NA; v_call: TRBV12-5; j_call: TRBJ1-1; d_call: TRBD1; cdr3_aa: CASGNRGDGGAEAFF; cdr3_nt: TGTGCTAGTGGTAACAGGGGGGACGGGGGCGCTGAAGCTTTCTTT